This TCR beta chain was sequenced during a study of radiotherapy plus CTLA-4 blockade in lung cancer. TCRdb's copy holds only in-frame clones and misses some; the assay was immunoSEQ multiplex PCR. The table lists about 97,000 clones, roughly 79% of them singletons. CDR3 length: 16 amino acids. Germline CDR1 SNHLY, CDR2 FYNNEI. V was pared by 7 bases and J by 5 bases, with 20 bases between. Sequences were derived from peripheral blood, sampled from a patient treated with radiotherapy plus ipilimumab. This sequence joins TRBV2 and TRBJ2-2; D might be TRBD2 (6 bases). The receptor was isolated from a human donor with non-small cell lung cancer who had a partial response to radiotherapy plus ipilimumab. Some clones in this sample may be carry-over from other donors' samples. For the CDR3, the DNA is TGTGCCAGCAATCCCCGGATACTAGCAGGGACCGGGGAGCTGTTTTTT. Encoded protein: CASNPRILAGTGELFF. Combining the CDR3 with reference TRBV2 and TRBJ2-2 gives the whole variable domain EPEVTQTPSHQVTQMGQEVILRCVPISNHLYFYWYRQILGQKVEFLVSFYNNEISEKSEIFDDQFSVERPDGSNFTLKIRSTKLEDSAMYFCASNPRILAGTGELFFGEGSRLTVL.